This T cell receptor (beta chain) was captured in a study of radiation and T cells in renal cell carcinoma. This CDR3 has 13 amino acids. V lost 7 bases and J 4 bases, leaving 14 bases between the germline ends. Germline assignment: CDR1 MDHEN and CDR2 SYDVKM. Using immunoSEQ multiplex PCR, the repertoire was profiled, and TCRdb retains in-frame clones only, with some absent. This repertoire shows some 70,000 clones, roughly 80% found once; its top ten account for almost 6%. The time point denotes: blood 2 weeks post-SBRT. The treatment: 15 Gy SBRT to primary tumor, nephrectomy 4 weeks later. The sequencing here drew on blood, taken from a patient whose treatment included radiotherapy and nephrectomy. The TCR sequence derives from a man aged 55 to 70 with renal cell carcinoma. This chain joins TRBV28 and TRBJ2-7; tentative D call: TRBD2 (5 bases). CDR3 sequence: CASIKSSGYEQYF. CDR3 nucleotides: TGTGCCAGCATTAAATCCAGCGGATACGAGCAGTACTTC.